This passage covers 20 T cell receptor beta chains from one sample sequenced in a study of T cell responses to AZD1222 COVID-19 vaccine. Sequencing used immunoSEQ multiplex PCR; TCRdb keeps in-frame clones, though not all of them. The repertoire holds 90,000 to 150,000 clones, roughly 89% seen once, with around 10% in the top ten. The starting material was peripheral blood, obtained on day 0 of AZD1222 vaccination. The receptor set was obtained from an adult in good health.

This chain connects TRBV4-3 to TRBJ2-2; 9 nucleotides match TRBD2. The germline V gene has CDR1 LGHNA and CDR2 YSLEER. V gave up 3 bases and J gave up 7 bases; unmatched junction bases: 9. The CDR3 totals 16 residues. The CDR3 here is CASSQKLAGPHGELFF. The CDR3 bases are TGCGCCAGCAGCCAGAAACTAGCGGGCCCTCACGGGGAGCTGTTTTTT.

Remarks on this clone: Other DNA sequences from this sample encode an identical CDR3 as well. The chain uses TRBV28 and TRBJ1-5; the D gene is possibly TRBD1 (6 bases). Per germline, CDR1 MDHEN and CDR2 SYDVKM. The CDR3 sequence is 14 residues long. Trimming took 10 bases from V and 4 from J, leaving 17 bases between them. This CDR3 reads CATLGGARNQPQHF. CDR3 in DNA: TGTGCCACACTTGGGGGGGCGCGGAATCAGCCCCAGCATTTT.

As regards this clone: Other DNA sequences in this specimen translate into the identical CDR3. The V gene is TRBV18, the J gene TRBJ2-1; D is uncertain. The V gene lost 1 base and the J gene lost 6 bases, with 4 bases spanning the gap. This CDR3 has 12 amino acids. CDR1 KGHSH and CDR2 LQKENI come from the germline V gene. The CDR3: CASSPLGNEQFF. In DNA, the CDR3 is TGTGCCAGCTCACCACTTGGCAATGAGCAGTTCTTC.

The rearrangement joins TRBV27 to TRBJ2-2, with a tentative D call TRBD1 (5 bases). The CDR3 runs 17 residues. Trimming shortened V by 1 base and J by 3 bases, and 15 bases separated the two germline ends. In germline, CDR1 is MNHEY, CDR2 SMNVEV (reference sequence). The CDR3 nucleotides are TGTGCCAGCAGTTTATTTCTGAGGCAGGGTGACACCGGGGAGCTGTTTTTT. It yields the protein CASSLFLRQGDTGELFF.

The chain carries TRBV7-2 and TRBJ2-3; D is undetermined. V gave up 4 bases and J gave up 6 bases, with 8 bases separating them. Germline V gene lookup returns CDR1 SGHTA and CDR2 FQGNSA. The CDR3 length is 12 residues. CDR3 bases: TGTGCCAGCAGCTCCGACTTGGATACGCAGTATTTT. Translated, it gives CASSSDLDTQYF.

The CDR3 reads CASSQGEGMRETQYF. In DNA, the CDR3 is TGTGCCAGCAGCCAAGGGGAGGGCATGCGGGAGACCCAGTACTTC. The chain has TRBV3-1 (or the pseudogene TRBV3-2) and TRBJ2-5; TRBD2 aligns across 7 bases. The CDR3 has 15 residues. Germline-derived CDR1 and CDR2 are LGHDT and YNNKEL (reference sequence). V shed 1 base and J 5 bases; nucleotides not matched to a gene: 7.

V usage is TRBV5-1 and J usage is TRBJ2-3; tentatively, D is TRBD1 (5 bases). This CDR3 is 15 amino acids long. Germline V gene lookup returns CDR1 SGHRS and CDR2 YFSETQ. V lost 0 bases to trimming and J lost 3 bases, with 11 bases between them. CDR3 nucleotides: TGCGCCAGCAGCTTGGAAGGGGTTTGGACAGATACGCAGTATTTT. This encodes CASSLEGVWTDTQYF.

The CDR3 reads CASNRRESSGELFF. CDR3 bases: TGTGCCAGTAATCGGCGGGAGTCGTCCGGGGAGCTGTTTTTT. The chain is built from TRBV19 and TRBJ2-2; TRBD2 agrees at 7 bases. Germline V gene sequence: CDR1 LNHDA, CDR2 SQIVND (reference sequence). The CDR3 consists of 14 residues. The trim removed 7 bases at V and 6 bases at J, leaving 8 bases unmatched.

The chain carries TRBV7-2 and TRBJ1-2; possibly TRBD1 for D (5 bases). Germline V lookup: CDR1 SGHTA, CDR2 FQGNSA. V lost 7 bases and J 8 bases, leaving 20 bases between the germline ends. CDR3 length: 14 residues. This CDR3 is CASTPRVGRGGYTF. The CDR3 nucleotides read TGTGCCAGCACTCCCCGGGTAGGCCGGGGGGGCTACACCTTC.

The chain has TRBV24-1 and TRBJ2-1, with 11 bases that match TRBD1. Looked up from germline, CDR1 is KGHDR and CDR2 is SFDVKD. The V gene end was trimmed by 4 bases and the J gene end by 7 bases; junction bases not matched to a gene: 8. This CDR3 region has 16 residues. CDR3 residues: CATSEPIGTGGNEQFF. The CDR3 DNA reads TGTGCCACCAGTGAGCCCATCGGGACAGGGGGAAATGAGCAGTTCTTC.

Concerning this clone itself: The junction departs from the called germline gene at one end, perhaps through a read error. The rearrangement joins TRBV24-1 to TRBJ2-3, with unresolved D. Germline-derived CDR1 and CDR2 are KGHDR and SFDVKD. The CDR3 covers 13 residues. CDR3 region: CATSDSSRDTQYF. CDR3 DNA sequence: TGTGCCACCAGTGATTCGAGCAGAGATACGCAGTATTTT.

This chain connects TRBV19 to TRBJ1-4; D is ambiguous. There are 13 residues in the CDR3. CDR1 and CDR2 (germline): LNHDA, SQIVND (reference sequence). V was trimmed by 4 bases and J by 6 bases, leaving 9 bases between them. CDR3 sequence reads: CASSTRSDEKLFF. CDR3 nucleotide sequence: TGTGCCAGTAGTACCCGGTCAGATGAAAAACTGTTTTTT.

A word on this clone: This likely reflects a read error, since a far larger clone is one base away. The chain uses TRBV28 and TRBJ2-3; no reliable D call. Germline CDR1 MDHEN, CDR2 SYDVKM. This CDR3 contains 11 residues. Trimming pared 6 bases from V and 2 bases from J, leaving 3 bases between. The chain's CDR3 is CASSPTDTQYF. CDR3 sequence (DNA): TGTGCCAGCAGCCCCACAGATACGCAGTATTTT.

The chain uses TRBV19 and TRBJ2-2; D gene uncertain. The CDR3 is 13 residues long. With 7 bases removed from V and 6 bases from J, the gap between germline ends came to 12 bases. Per germline, CDR1 LNHDA and CDR2 SQIVND (reference sequence). CDR3 bases: TGTGCCAGTACTTTCACGAGTGCCGGGGAGCTGTTTTTT. Translation gives CASTFTSAGELFF.

The chain links TRBV23-1 to TRBJ2-3; 8 bases match TRBD1. TRBV23-1 is reported as an ORF; its role is uncertain. V lost 4 bases and J lost 4; bases outside the gene matches: 7. The CDR3 has 15 amino acids. The CDR3, as DNA: TGCGCCAGCAGTCCCCGACAGGGGATGTCAGATACGCAGTATTTT. It codes for CASSPRQGMSDTQYF.

V usage is TRBV28 and J usage is TRBJ2-7, with no clear D. V dropped 10 bases and J dropped 5 bases, with 21 bases sitting between them. CDR1 is MDHEN, CDR2 SYDVKM, per germline. This CDR3 comprises 14 residues. CDR3 nucleotide sequence: TGTGCCACCATATACTCCGGGCCGCGAGACGAGCAGTACTTC. It specifies CATIYSGPRDEQYF. The full variable domain, completed using reference TRBV28 and TRBJ2-7, is DVKVTQSSRYLVKRTGEKVFLECVQDMDHENMFWYRQDPGLGLRLIYFSYDVKMKEKGDIPEGYSVSREKKERFSLILESASTNQTSMYLCATIYSGPRDEQYFGPGTRLTVT.

The chain employs TRBV29-1 and TRBJ1-2; 7 bases are a match to TRBD1. After removal of 4 bases from V and 11 bases from J, the junction contained 13 bases not matched to a gene. The germline V gene encodes CDR1 SQVTM and CDR2 ANQGSEA. The CDR3 spans 13 residues. The DNA of the CDR3 is TGCAGCGTTGGATTGTCGTATCAGGGGGAATACACCTTC. It codes for CSVGLSYQGEYTF.

The V call is TRBV19, the J call TRBJ2-5; a weak D match, TRBD1 (5 bases). Trimming took 3 bases from V and 4 from J, leaving 15 bases between them. The germline V gene has CDR1 LNHDA and CDR2 SQIVND (reference sequence). This CDR3 is 15 amino acids long. The CDR3 DNA reads as TGTGCCAGTAGTATCAGCAGGGTGGCGAGAGAGACCCAGTACTTC. This encodes CASSISRVARETQYF.

The chain uses TRBV28 and TRBJ1-4; TRBD1 matches at 9 bases. Germline assignment: CDR1 MDHEN and CDR2 SYDVKM. The CDR3 length is 16 residues. V trimming: 6 bases; J trimming: 8 bases; junction bases outside the gene matches: 13. CDR3 in DNA: TGTGCCAGCAGCCTCAGCGGGACAGGGCAAGGGGAAAAACTGTTTTTT. This sequence encodes CASSLSGTGQGEKLFF.

The CDR3 sequence: CASSLLGYTEAFF. The CDR3 DNA sequence: TGTGCCAGCAGTTTATTGGGCTACACTGAAGCTTTCTTT. The chain is built from TRBV12-3 or TRBV12-4 and TRBJ1-1; D is uncertain. The CDR3 runs to 13 residues. Trimming pared 2 bases from V and 3 bases from J, leaving 7 bases between.